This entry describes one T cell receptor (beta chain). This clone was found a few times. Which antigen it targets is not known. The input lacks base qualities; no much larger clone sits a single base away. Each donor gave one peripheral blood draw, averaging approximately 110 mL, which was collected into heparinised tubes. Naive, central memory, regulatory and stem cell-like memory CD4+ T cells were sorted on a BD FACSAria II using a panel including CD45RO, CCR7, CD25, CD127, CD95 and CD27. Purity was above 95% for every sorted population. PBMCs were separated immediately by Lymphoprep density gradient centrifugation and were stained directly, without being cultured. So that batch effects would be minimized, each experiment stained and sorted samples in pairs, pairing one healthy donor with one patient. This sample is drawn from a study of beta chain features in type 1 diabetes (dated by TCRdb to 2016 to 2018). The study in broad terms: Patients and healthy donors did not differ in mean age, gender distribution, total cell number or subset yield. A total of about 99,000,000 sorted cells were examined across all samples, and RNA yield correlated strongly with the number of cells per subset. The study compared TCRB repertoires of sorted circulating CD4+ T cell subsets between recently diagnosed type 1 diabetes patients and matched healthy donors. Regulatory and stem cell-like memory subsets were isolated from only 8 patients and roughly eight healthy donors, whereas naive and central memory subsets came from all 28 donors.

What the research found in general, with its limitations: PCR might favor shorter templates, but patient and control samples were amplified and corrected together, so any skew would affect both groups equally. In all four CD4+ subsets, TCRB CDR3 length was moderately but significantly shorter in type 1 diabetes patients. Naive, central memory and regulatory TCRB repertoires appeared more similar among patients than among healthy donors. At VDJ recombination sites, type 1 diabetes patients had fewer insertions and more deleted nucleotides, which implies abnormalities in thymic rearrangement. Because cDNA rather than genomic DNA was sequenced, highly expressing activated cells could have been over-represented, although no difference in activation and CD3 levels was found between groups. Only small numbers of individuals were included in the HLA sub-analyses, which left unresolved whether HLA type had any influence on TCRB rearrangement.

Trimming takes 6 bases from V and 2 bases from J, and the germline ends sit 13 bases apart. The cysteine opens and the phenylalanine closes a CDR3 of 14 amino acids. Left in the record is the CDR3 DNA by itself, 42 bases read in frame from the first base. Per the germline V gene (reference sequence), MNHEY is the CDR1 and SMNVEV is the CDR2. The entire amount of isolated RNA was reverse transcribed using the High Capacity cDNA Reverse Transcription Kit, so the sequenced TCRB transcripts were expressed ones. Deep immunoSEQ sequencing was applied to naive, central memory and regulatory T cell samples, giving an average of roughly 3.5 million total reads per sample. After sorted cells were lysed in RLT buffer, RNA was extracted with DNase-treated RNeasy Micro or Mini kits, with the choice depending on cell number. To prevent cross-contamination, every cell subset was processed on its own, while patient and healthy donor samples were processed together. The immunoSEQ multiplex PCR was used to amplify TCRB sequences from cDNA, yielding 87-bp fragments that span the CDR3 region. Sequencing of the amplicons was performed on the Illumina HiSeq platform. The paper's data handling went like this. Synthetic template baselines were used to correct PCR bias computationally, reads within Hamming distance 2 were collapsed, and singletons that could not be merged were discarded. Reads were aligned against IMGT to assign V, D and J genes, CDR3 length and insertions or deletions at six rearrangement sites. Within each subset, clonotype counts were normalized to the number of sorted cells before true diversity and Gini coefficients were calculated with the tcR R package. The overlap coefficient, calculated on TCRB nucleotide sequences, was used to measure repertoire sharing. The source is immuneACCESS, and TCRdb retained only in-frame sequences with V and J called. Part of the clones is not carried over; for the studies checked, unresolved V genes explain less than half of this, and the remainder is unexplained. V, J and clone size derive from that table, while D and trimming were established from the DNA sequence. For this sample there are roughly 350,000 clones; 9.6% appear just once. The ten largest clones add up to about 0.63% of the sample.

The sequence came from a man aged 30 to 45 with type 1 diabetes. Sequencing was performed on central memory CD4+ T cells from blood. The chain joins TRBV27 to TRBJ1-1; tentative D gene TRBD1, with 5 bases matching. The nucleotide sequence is TGTGCCAGCAGGCGAACGGGGGTAAACACTGAAGCTTTCTTT. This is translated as CASRRTGVNTEAFF.